Below, 31 T cell receptor beta chains from the same sample are listed, as sequenced in a study of T cells in Graves' hyperthyroidism and ophthalmopathy. TCR beta CDR3 sequences were amplified from RNA transcripts. TCR CDR3 regions were first amplified by RT-PCR with HTBI primers. TCRdb reanalysed the multiplex PCR reads using MiXCR and keeps one entry per CDR3 protein. The data hold fewer than 550,000 distinct CDR3 sequences, with about 15% observed a single time. Material: blood. The receptors here all came from a woman between 18 and 29 years old with Graves' hyperthyroidism.

V gene TRBV20-1 combines with J gene TRBJ1-5; maybe TRBD1 (6 bases). The length of the CDR3 is 15 residues. Looked up from germline, CDR1 is DFQATT and CDR2 is SNEGSKA (reference sequence). V lost 0 bases and J lost 7, with 16 bases in between. The CDR3 loop is CSARDGAGEIQPQHF. The CDR3 DNA reads TGCAGTGCTAGAGATGGTGCAGGGGAGATACAGCCCCAGCATTTT.

The table lists this clonotype with many counts. This rearrangement joins TRBV9 to TRBJ1-3, with 8 nucleotides matching TRBD1. Germline values: CDR1 SGDLS, CDR2 YYNGEE. V shed 4 bases, J shed 2 bases, and the junction held 5 bases outside the gene matches. This CDR3 spans 15 amino acids. CDR3 loop: CASSPPDRAGNTIYF. The CDR3 nucleotides are TGTGCCAGCAGCCCCCCGGACAGGGCTGGAAACACCATATATTTT. The full variable domain, in which reference TRBV9 and TRBJ1-3 provide the parts outside the CDR3, is DSGVTQTPKHLITATGQRVTLRCSPRSGDLSVYWYQQSLDQGLQFLIQYYNGEERAKGNILERFSAQQFPDLHSELNLSSLELGDSALYFCASSPPDRAGNTIYFGEGSWLTVV.

The chain recombines TRBV12-3 or TRBV12-4 with TRBJ2-2; no reliable D call. The CDR3 covers 15 residues. V lost 5 bases and J 1 base, leaving 11 bases between the germline ends. The DNA of the CDR3 is TGTGCCAGCAGTCCCTTCCACAGGAACACCGGGGAGCTGTTTTTT. Its translation is CASSPFHRNTGELFF.

Ten or more counts support this clonotype. V usage is TRBV6-5 and J usage is TRBJ1-1; D might be TRBD1 (6 bases). Germline assignment: CDR1 MNHEY and CDR2 SVGAGI. Trimming removed 2 bases at V and 6 bases at J, with 13 bases between. CDR3 length: 14 amino acids. The CDR3 bases are TGTGCCAGCAGTTACACACAGGGTAAGGCTGAAGCTTTCTTT. Protein: CASSYTQGKAEAFF.

Comments on this clonotype: It may be a read error: a sequence one base away is much more abundant. The chain carries TRBV12-3 or TRBV12-4 and TRBJ2-7; D is perhaps TRBD2 (5 bases). This CDR3 contains 16 residues. The CDR3 here is CASSPATGVLSYEHYF. In DNA, the CDR3 is TGTGCCAGCAGTCCAGCCACCGGGGTTCTCTCCTACGAGCATTACTTC.

Ten or more counts support this clonotype. The chain recombines TRBV9 with TRBJ2-1; maybe TRBD2 (5 bases). From germline, CDR1 is SGDLS and CDR2 YYNGEE. The ends were cut back, 0 bases at V and 3 bases at J, with 10 bases in the middle. This CDR3 is built from 15 residues. Here the CDR3 reads CASSVGGRVYNEQFF. The CDR3, as DNA: TGTGCCAGCAGCGTAGGCGGGCGGGTCTACAATGAGCAGTTCTTC.

This clonotype was seen a few times. This chain uses TRBV2 with TRBJ2-7; D possibly corresponds to TRBD1 (6 bases). This CDR3 region has 15 residues. The germline CDR1 and CDR2 sequences are SNHLY and FYNNEI. The ends were cut back, 2 bases at V and 2 bases at J, with 13 bases in the middle. The DNA of the CDR3 is TGTGCCAGCAGTGAAAGGCCAGGGGACGCCTACGAGCAGTACTTC. It encodes CASSERPGDAYEQYF.

This clonotype occurred many times. The chain joins TRBV19 to TRBJ1-5; TRBD1 might be the D (5 bases). The CDR3 runs to 15 residues. CDR1 is LNHDA and CDR2 is SQIVND in the germline V gene (reference sequence). Deletions cut 7 bases from V and 1 base from J, with 14 bases between. The CDR3 region is CASNLGGVSNQPQHF. The CDR3 DNA is TGTGCCAGTAACCTCGGAGGGGTCAGCAATCAGCCCCAGCATTTT.

The chain joins TRBV6-5 to TRBJ2-7; tentative D call: TRBD1 (6 bases). This CDR3 region has 14 residues. Germline V lookup: CDR1 MNHEY, CDR2 SVGAGI. Trimming removed 2 bases at V and 0 bases at J, with 8 bases between. DNA for the CDR3: TGTGCCAGCAGTTACGGGGGCAACTCCTACGAGCAGTACTTC. This gives the protein CASSYGGNSYEQYF.

This clonotype was observed a few times. The J gene is TRBJ2-3, the V gene TRBV9; 7 bases line up with TRBD2. V was clipped by 4 bases and J by 6 bases; unmatched bases: 8. CDR1 SGDLS and CDR2 YYNGEE come from the germline V gene. CDR3 length equals 14 residues. CDR3 bases: TGTGCCAGCAGCCCCATGGGGGGAGGGGATACGCAGTATTTT. Translating gives CASSPMGGGDTQYF.

This clonotype came up many times. This rearrangement joins TRBV28 to TRBJ2-1; no reliable D call. Germline V CDR1 and CDR2: MDHEN, SYDVKM. This CDR3 comprises 15 residues. V was shortened by 6 bases and J by 8 bases, with 20 bases between the two germline ends. Written as DNA, the CDR3 is TGTGCCAGCAGCCCCCTTGCGAGCCCCGTCTATGAGCAGTTCTTC. This sequence encodes CASSPLASPVYEQFF.

The chain is built from TRBV20-1 and TRBJ1-1; tentative D call: TRBD1 (5 bases). The germline gives CDR1 DFQATT, CDR2 SNEGSKA (reference sequence). The CDR3 is 8 amino acids. CDR3: CTRTEAFF. The CDR3 DNA is TGCACCAGGACAGAAGCTTTCTTT.

This clonotype was recorded many times. The chain links TRBV27 to TRBJ2-3, with 7 bases matching TRBD2. Germline CDR1 is MNHEY and CDR2 is SMNVEV (reference sequence). This CDR3 is 15 amino acids long. The junction had 8 bases not matched to a gene; V was cut back by 4 bases and J by 4 bases. In DNA form, the CDR3 reads TGTGCCAGCAGTTCGACTAGCCTAGGCGCAGATACGCAGTATTTT. Residues: CASSSTSLGADTQYF.

CDR3 loop: CASSSTLDRGQDTF. The DNA of the CDR3 is TGTGCCAGCAGCTCCACCCTCGACAGGGGGCAGGACACCTTC. This chain connects TRBV11-1 to TRBJ1-2; TRBD1 aligns across 10 bases. CDR1 SGHAT and CDR2 FQDESV come from the germline V gene (reference sequence). Trimming took 4 bases from V and 12 from J; bases not matched to a gene: 11. The CDR3 is 14 residues long.

This clonotype was detected ten times or more. V and J are TRBV5-1 and TRBJ2-7, with a weak D call TRBD2 (6 bases). V was shortened by 4 bases and J by 3 bases, with 11 bases between the two germline ends. Germline lookup yields CDR1 SGHRS and CDR2 YFSETQ. The CDR3 contains 13 residues. CDR3 loop: CASSPRGLYEQYF. The CDR3 bases are TGCGCCAGCAGCCCTAGGGGACTCTACGAGCAGTACTTC. The variable domain in full, completed from reference TRBV5-1 and TRBJ2-7, reads KAGVTQTPRYLIKTRGQQVTLSCSPISGHRSVSWYQQTPGQGLQFLFEYFSETQRNKGNFPGRFSGRQFSNSRSEMNVSTLELGDSALYLCASSPRGLYEQYFGPGTRLTVT.

This clonotype was counted ten times or more. This chain connects TRBV5-1 to TRBJ2-3; TRBD2 matches at 9 bases. The CDR3 totals 15 residues. The trim removed 3 bases at V and 2 bases at J, leaving 4 bases unmatched. Looked up from germline, CDR1 is SGHRS and CDR2 is YFSETQ. CDR3 in amino acids: CASSSSGGLTDTQYF. The CDR3 nucleotides read TGCGCCAGCAGCTCAAGCGGGGGGCTCACAGATACGCAGTATTTT.

This clonotype was seen a few times. Being one base from a much bigger clone, this may be a read error. Here the CDR3 omits its conserved ending phenylalanine or tryptophan, so a read error is the likely source. The rearrangement joins TRBV28 to TRBJ1-1, with D uncertain. The CDR3 length is 13 residues. V was pared by 3 bases and J by 1 base, with 6 bases between. The germline V gene has CDR1 MDHEN and CDR2 SYDVKM. CDR3 sequence (DNA): TGTGCCAGCAGTTTTGACAAGAACACTGAAGCTTTCATT. Protein sequence: CASSFDKNTEAFI.

This clonotype showed up many times. V is TRBV5-1 and J is TRBJ1-6, with D uncertain. Germline values: CDR1 SGHRS, CDR2 YFSETQ. V was shortened by 0 bases and J by 5 bases, with 12 bases between the two germline ends. This CDR3 contains 16 residues. CDR3 residues: CASSLVLPANNSPLHF. The CDR3 nucleotides read TGCGCCAGCAGCTTGGTTTTGCCAGCAAATAATTCACCCCTCCACTTT.

The chain links TRBV12-3 or TRBV12-4 to TRBJ2-3; 11 bases are shared with TRBD2. This CDR3 region has 15 residues. V shed 6 bases, J shed 7 bases, and the junction held 9 bases outside the gene matches. The CDR3 loop reads CASRPTETSGNTQYF. The CDR3 nucleotides read TGTGCCAGCAGGCCCACTGAGACTAGCGGGAATACGCAGTATTTT.

This clonotype was observed at least ten times. This chain joins TRBV6-1 and TRBJ1-5; 12 bases match TRBD1. The V gene's germline CDR1 is MNHNS and CDR2 SASEGT. V lost 3 bases and J lost 11; bases outside the gene matches: 14. This CDR3 is built from 17 residues. The CDR3 region is CASSDRGQGASFRAQHF. As DNA, the CDR3 is TGTGCCAGCAGTGACAGGGGACAGGGGGCATCGTTTAGGGCCCAGCATTTT.

This clonotype has a handful of counts. The CDR3 nucleotides are TGTGCCAGCAGTTCCCGAGGTGCGGGCATCTCCTACAATGAGCAGTTCTTC. This translates into CASSSRGAGISYNEQFF. The chain links TRBV6-2 or TRBV6-3 to TRBJ2-1; perhaps TRBD2 as D (5 bases). CDR3 length: 17 residues. CDR1 and CDR2 from the germline V gene are MNHEY and SVGEGT. V was shortened by 4 bases and J by 0 bases, with 16 bases between the two germline ends.

This clonotype has at least ten counts. The CDR3, as DNA: TGTGCCAGCAGTTTCCAGGGTAGGAACTACGAGCAGTACTTC. This encodes CASSFQGRNYEQYF. V usage is TRBV12-3 or TRBV12-4 and J usage is TRBJ2-7; D might be TRBD1 (5 bases). Trimming took off 3 bases at V and 3 bases at J, with 12 bases between the two ends. CDR3 length: 14 amino acids.

This rearrangement joins TRBV12-5 to TRBJ2-3, with TRBD2 matching over 7 bases. Looked up from germline, CDR1 is LGHNT and CDR2 is FRNRAP. Unmatched junction bases numbered 7, after V lost 7 bases and J lost 3 bases. This CDR3 has 14 residues. CDR3 region: CASVGGAFTDTQYF. CDR3 sequence (DNA): TGTGCTAGTGTGGGAGGGGCCTTTACAGATACGCAGTATTTT.

The rearrangement joins TRBV20-1 to TRBJ1-2, with a weak D call TRBD1 (5 bases). Germline CDR1 and CDR2: DFQATT and SNEGSKA (reference sequence). This CDR3 region has 14 residues. V was clipped by 1 base and J by 4 bases, with 13 bases between them. The CDR3 nucleotides read TGCAGTGCTAGAGCCGGGGGGGGGAGCTATGGCTACACCTTC. Translation gives CSARAGGGSYGYTF.

In this sample, this clonotype turned up many times. The V gene is TRBV19, the J gene TRBJ2-7; D is undetermined. The germline CDR1 and CDR2 sequences are LNHDA and SQIVND (reference sequence). V shed 3 bases and J shed 2 bases, with 11 bases lying between them. The CDR3 spans 14 residues. The CDR3 loop reads CASSIRAYTYEQYF. The CDR3 DNA reads as TGTGCCAGTAGTATCCGTGCGTACACCTACGAGCAGTACTTC.

This clonotype was recorded at least ten times. The rearrangement joins TRBV20-1 to TRBJ2-1, with 13 positions matching TRBD2. J gave up 5 bases and V 3 bases, and 10 bases lay outside the gene matches. Per germline, CDR1 DFQATT and CDR2 SNEGSKA (reference sequence). There are 17 residues in the CDR3. The CDR3 DNA reads TGCAGTGCTAGGCCCCCCGGCGGACTAGCGGGGGACAATGAGCAGTTCTTC. This gives the protein CSARPPGGLAGDNEQFF.

This chain connects TRBV5-1 to TRBJ2-3; 12 nucleotides align to TRBD1. Losses at the gene ends were 4 bases for V and 5 bases for J; bases not matched to a gene: 5. The CDR3 consists of 15 residues. Looked up from germline, CDR1 is SGHRS and CDR2 is YFSETQ. The CDR3 DNA reads TGCGCCAGCAGCCGGGACAGGGGGCTAGGAGATACGCAGTATTTT. Its protein is CASSRDRGLGDTQYF.

Ten or more counts support this clonotype. V and J are TRBV3-1 and TRBJ2-5; 10 bases agree with TRBD1. V shed 2 bases and J 5 bases; nucleotides not matched to a gene: 11. Germline assignment: CDR1 LGHDT and CDR2 YNNKEL (reference sequence). The CDR3 totals 17 residues. The DNA of the CDR3 is TGTGCCAGCAGCCAACATTTTCGGGACAGGGGTTGGGAGACCCAGTACTTC. Its translation: CASSQHFRDRGWETQYF.

This clonotype was counted ten times or more. J is TRBJ2-1 and V is TRBV12-3 or TRBV12-4; D may be TRBD1 (5 bases). This CDR3 is built from 14 residues. Trimming shortened V by 1 base and J by 6 bases, and 10 bases separated the two germline ends. The CDR3 DNA sequence: TGTGCCAGCAGTTTAGTTGACAGAGGCAATGAGCAGTTCTTC. Its protein is CASSLVDRGNEQFF.

Many counts were recorded for this clonotype. The gene calls are TRBV2 and TRBJ2-7; TRBD2 matches 7 bases. Germline V gene lookup returns CDR1 SNHLY and CDR2 FYNNEI. J gave up 3 bases and V 1 base, and 6 bases lay outside the gene matches. The CDR3 runs 15 residues. The CDR3 region is CASSEETSSYYEQYF. CDR3 sequence (DNA): TGTGCCAGCAGTGAAGAGACTAGCTCTTACTACGAGCAGTACTTC.

This clonotype was seen only a few times. The gene calls are TRBV10-1 and TRBJ2-2; TRBD1 agrees at 7 bases. The CDR3 runs to 14 residues. V was clipped by 3 bases and J by 7 bases; unmatched bases: 5. From germline, CDR1 is WNHNN and CDR2 SYGVQD (reference sequence). CDR3 in amino acids: CASSDSTGLGELFF. CDR3 in DNA: TGCGCCAGCAGTGACTCGACAGGGCTCGGGGAGCTGTTTTTT.